Reported below is one TCR beta chain. Methods used by the authors: From reference gene primer amplification, estimates of nucleated cell counts were derived. Produced via immunoSEQ multiplex PCR; TCRdb's table is partial and in-frame only. V and J calls and clone size are those listed in that table; D and trimming were worked out from the DNA. The table has about 250,000 clones, about 89% seen once. The data were taken from a study of blood T cell repertoires in COVID-19. Turning to the study itself: Some COVID-19 samples were acute and others convalescent; all came from the United States, Italy and Spain. Nucleic acid was either cDNA or gDNA, and it came from T cells, B-cell-depleted T cells, or PBMCs.

Sequencing input: peripheral blood. The receptor was derived from a woman between 40 and 55 years old who had recovered from COVID-19.

The CDR3 bases are TGTGCCAGCAGACAGGGGGGCTATGGCTACACCTTC. It codes for CASRQGGYGYTF. V usage is TRBV6-5 and J usage is TRBJ1-2; TRBD1 aligns across 8 bases. Germline values: CDR1 MNHEY, CDR2 SVGAGI. This CDR3 is 12 amino acids long. V trimming: 6 bases; J trimming: 4 bases; junction bases outside the gene matches: 1.